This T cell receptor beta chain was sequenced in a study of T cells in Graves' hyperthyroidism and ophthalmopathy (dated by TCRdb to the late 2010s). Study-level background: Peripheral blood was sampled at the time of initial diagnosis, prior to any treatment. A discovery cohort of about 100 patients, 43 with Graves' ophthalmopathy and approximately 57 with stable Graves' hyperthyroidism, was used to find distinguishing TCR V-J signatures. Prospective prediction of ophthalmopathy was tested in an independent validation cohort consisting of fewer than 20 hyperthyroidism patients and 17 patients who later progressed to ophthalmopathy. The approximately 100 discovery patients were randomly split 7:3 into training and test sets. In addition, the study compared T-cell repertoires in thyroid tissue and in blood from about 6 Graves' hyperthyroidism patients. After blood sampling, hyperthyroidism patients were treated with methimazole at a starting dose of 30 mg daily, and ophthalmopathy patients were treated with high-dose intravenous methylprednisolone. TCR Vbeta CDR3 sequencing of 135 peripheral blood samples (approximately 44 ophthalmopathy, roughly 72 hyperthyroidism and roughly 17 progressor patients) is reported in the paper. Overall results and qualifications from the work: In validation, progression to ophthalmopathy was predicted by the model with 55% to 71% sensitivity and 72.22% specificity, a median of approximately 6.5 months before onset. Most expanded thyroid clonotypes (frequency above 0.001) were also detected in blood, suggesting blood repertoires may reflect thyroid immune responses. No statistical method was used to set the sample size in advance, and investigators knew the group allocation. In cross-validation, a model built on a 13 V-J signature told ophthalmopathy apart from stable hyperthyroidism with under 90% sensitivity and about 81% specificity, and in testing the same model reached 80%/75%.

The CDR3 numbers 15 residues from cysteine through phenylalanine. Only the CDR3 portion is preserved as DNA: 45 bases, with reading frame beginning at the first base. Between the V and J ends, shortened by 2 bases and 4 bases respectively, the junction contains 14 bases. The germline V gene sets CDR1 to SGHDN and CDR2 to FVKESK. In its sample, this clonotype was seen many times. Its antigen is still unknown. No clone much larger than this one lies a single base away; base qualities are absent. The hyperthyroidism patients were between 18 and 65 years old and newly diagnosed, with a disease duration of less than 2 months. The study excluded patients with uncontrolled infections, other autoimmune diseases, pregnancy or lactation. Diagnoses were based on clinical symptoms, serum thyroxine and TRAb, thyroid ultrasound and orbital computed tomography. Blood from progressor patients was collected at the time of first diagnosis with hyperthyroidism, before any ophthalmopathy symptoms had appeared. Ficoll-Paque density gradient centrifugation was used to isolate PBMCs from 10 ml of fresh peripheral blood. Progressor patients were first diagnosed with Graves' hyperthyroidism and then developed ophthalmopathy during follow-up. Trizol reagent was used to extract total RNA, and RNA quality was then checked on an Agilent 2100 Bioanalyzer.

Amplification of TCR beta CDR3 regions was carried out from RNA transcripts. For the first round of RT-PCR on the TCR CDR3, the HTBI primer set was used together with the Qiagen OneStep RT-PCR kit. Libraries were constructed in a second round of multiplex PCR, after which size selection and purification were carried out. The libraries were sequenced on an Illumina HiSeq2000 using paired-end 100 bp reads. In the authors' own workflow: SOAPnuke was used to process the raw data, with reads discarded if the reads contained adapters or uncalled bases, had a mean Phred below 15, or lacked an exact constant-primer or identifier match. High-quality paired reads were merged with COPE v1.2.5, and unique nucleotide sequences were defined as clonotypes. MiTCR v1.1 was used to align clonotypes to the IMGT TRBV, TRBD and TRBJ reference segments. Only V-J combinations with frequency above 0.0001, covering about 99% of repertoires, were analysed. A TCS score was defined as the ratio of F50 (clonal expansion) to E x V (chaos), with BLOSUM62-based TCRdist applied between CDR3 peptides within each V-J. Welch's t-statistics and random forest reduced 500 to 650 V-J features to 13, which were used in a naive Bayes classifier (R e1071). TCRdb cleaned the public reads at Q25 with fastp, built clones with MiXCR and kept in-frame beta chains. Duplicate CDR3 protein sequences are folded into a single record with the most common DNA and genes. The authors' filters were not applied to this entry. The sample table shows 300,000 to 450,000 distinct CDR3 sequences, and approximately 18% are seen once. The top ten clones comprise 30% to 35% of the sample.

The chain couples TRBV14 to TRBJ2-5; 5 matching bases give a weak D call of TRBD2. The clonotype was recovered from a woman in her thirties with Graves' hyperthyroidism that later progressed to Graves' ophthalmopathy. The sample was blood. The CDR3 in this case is CASSQPRVEAETQYF. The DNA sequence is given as TGTGCCAGCAGCCAACCCCGTGTGGAGGCAGAGACCCAGTACTTC.